The 3 T cell receptor beta chains below were found in one sample sequenced in a study of beta chain features in type 1 diabetes. TCRB transcripts that were expressed got sequenced, as all of the isolated RNA had been reverse transcribed. TCRdb's table, derived via immunoSEQ multiplex PCR, lists solely in-frame clones and lacks some. The data show about 640,000 clones, with 12% seen just once and around 0.12% held by the top ten. Study results and limitations: Shorter TCRB CDR3s, moderately but significantly so, were found in Type 1 diabetes patients in all four CD4+ subsets.

Their antigens remain unidentified. Material for sequencing was naive CD4+ T cells from blood. These receptors all stem from a man aged 25 to 40 with type 1 diabetes.

This clone was picked up a small number of times. The V call is TRBV19, the J call TRBJ2-3, with D hard to call. V shed 4 bases and J shed 4 bases, with 12 bases lying between them. The CDR3 runs to 14 residues. The germline V gene encodes CDR1 LNHDA and CDR2 SQIVND (reference sequence). This CDR3 is CASSTRPDSDTQYF. CDR3 coding DNA: TGTGCCAGTAGTACTAGACCGGATTCAGATACGCAGTATTTT.

In its sample, this clone was seen a few times. The rearrangement links TRBV18 to TRBJ2-7; 8 bases match TRBD2. V gave up 4 bases and J gave up 5 bases; unmatched junction bases: 10. The germline CDR1 and CDR2 sequences are KGHSH and LQKENI. The CDR3 runs to 15 residues. The CDR3 spells CASSRGADGRDEQYF. The CDR3 DNA reads TGTGCCAGCTCACGTGGGGCCGACGGGAGGGACGAGCAGTACTTC.

This clone was counted a few times. The chain is built from TRBV7-9 and TRBJ2-1; 7 bases fit TRBD2. Per the germline V gene, CDR1 is SEHNR and CDR2 is FQNEAQ (reference sequence). The CDR3 has 16 residues. The junction had 7 bases not matched to a gene; V was cut back by 5 bases and J by 0 bases. The CDR3 DNA reads as TGTGCCAGCAGCCCCTGGCGGGGGACCTCCTACAATGAGCAGTTCTTC. Amino acids: CASSPWRGTSYNEQFF.